This is a list of T cell receptor beta chains from one sample in a study of blood T cell repertoires in COVID-19. Profiled with immunoSEQ multiplex PCR; TCRdb holds only in-frame clones, not every one. The sample has approximately 180,000 clones, roughly 80% seen once; the top ten hold less than 15%. Specimen: peripheral blood. All receptors come from a woman older than 75 with COVID-19, enrolled during active disease. The CDR3 runs from the conserved cysteine through the conserved F or W. A D gene is named only where the DNA matches it firmly. Clone size is shown for a subset of rows, as once, few, many or a class of expanded clone.

clone_size: once; j_call: TRBJ2-6; d_call: .; cdr3_length: 15; v_call: TRBV5-1; cdr3_aa: CASSGQDSGANVLTF; cdr3_nt: TGCGCCAGCAGCGGGCAGGACTCTGGGGCCAACGTCCTGACTTTC
clone_size: .; j_call: TRBJ1-1; d_call: .; cdr3_length: 13; v_call: TRBV5-8; cdr3_aa: CASSLFGGTEAFF; cdr3_nt: TGTGCCAGCAGCTTGTTCGGGGGGACTGAAGCTTTCTTT
clone_size: .; j_call: TRBJ2-7; d_call: TRBD2; cdr3_length: 15; v_call: TRBV28; cdr3_aa: CASSSPGTSDSEQYF; cdr3_nt: TGTGCCAGCAGTTCGCCCGGGACTAGCGATTCCGAGCAGTACTTC
clone_size: .; j_call: TRBJ1-3; d_call: .; cdr3_length: 14; v_call: TRBV29-1; cdr3_aa: CSVAAGVSGNTIYF; cdr3_nt: TGCAGCGTTGCCGCAGGGGTCTCTGGAAACACCATATATTTT
clone_size: once; j_call: TRBJ2-7; d_call: .; cdr3_length: 13; v_call: TRBV6-2/TRBV6-3; cdr3_aa: CASSIRTESEQYF; cdr3_nt: TGTGCCAGCAGTATCCGGACAGAGAGCGAGCAGTACTTC
clone_size: .; j_call: TRBJ2-7; d_call: TRBD2; cdr3_length: 16; v_call: TRBV4-2; cdr3_aa: CASSQDRLAGGREQYF; cdr3_nt: TGTGCCAGCAGCCAAGATCGCCTAGCGGGAGGGCGCGAGCAGTACTTC
clone_size: .; j_call: TRBJ2-7; d_call: .; cdr3_length: 16; v_call: TRBV6-5; cdr3_aa: CASSYQGRQGTYEQYF; cdr3_nt: TGTGCCAGCAGTTACCAGGGTCGCCAGGGGACCTACGAGCAGTACTTC
clone_size: .; j_call: TRBJ1-4; d_call: TRBD1; cdr3_length: 15; v_call: TRBV4-2; cdr3_aa: CASRSPGQGNEKLFF; cdr3_nt: TGTGCCAGCAGGTCCCCGGGACAGGGAAATGAAAAACTGTTTTTT
clone_size: .; j_call: TRBJ1-6; d_call: TRBD1; cdr3_length: 16; v_call: TRBV5-1; cdr3_aa: CASSLLGQGRNSPLHF; cdr3_nt: TGCGCCAGCAGCCTTTTAGGACAGGGGAGGAATTCACCCCTCCACTTT
clone_size: .; j_call: TRBJ1-1; d_call: TRBD1; cdr3_length: 15; v_call: TRBV19; cdr3_aa: CASSRGTGRNTEAFF; cdr3_nt: TGTGCCAGTAGTCGCGGGACAGGGAGGAACACTGAAGCTTTCTTT
clone_size: .; j_call: TRBJ1-1; d_call: .; cdr3_length: 15; v_call: TRBV5-4; cdr3_aa: CASSLGGGGGTEAFF; cdr3_nt: TGTGCCAGCAGCTTGGGAGGGGGTGGAGGAACTGAAGCTTTCTTT
clone_size: .; j_call: TRBJ1-2; d_call: .; cdr3_length: 17; v_call: TRBV2; cdr3_aa: CASSGPFGNLANYGYTF; cdr3_nt: TGTGCCAGCAGTGGACCCTTCGGGAACCTGGCTAACTATGGCTACACCTTC
clone_size: .; j_call: TRBJ2-5; d_call: .; cdr3_length: 14; v_call: TRBV15; cdr3_aa: CATSREQGWETQYF; cdr3_nt: TGTGCCACCAGCAGAGAGCAGGGCTGGGAGACCCAGTACTTC
clone_size: .; j_call: TRBJ2-5; d_call: .; cdr3_length: 12; v_call: TRBV2; cdr3_aa: CASSNRDETQYF; cdr3_nt: TGTGCCAGCAGTAATAGAGATGAGACCCAGTACTTC
clone_size: .; j_call: TRBJ2-7; d_call: TRBD1; cdr3_length: 13; v_call: TRBV11-2; cdr3_aa: CASSIRQGDEQYF; cdr3_nt: TGTGCCAGCAGCATCCGACAGGGCGACGAGCAGTACTTC
clone_size: .; j_call: TRBJ1-2; d_call: TRBD1; cdr3_length: 13; v_call: TRBV18; cdr3_aa: CASSQDRGYGYTF; cdr3_nt: TGTGCCAGCTCTCAAGACAGGGGATATGGCTACACCTTC
clone_size: .; j_call: TRBJ1-1; d_call: .; cdr3_length: 13; v_call: TRBV19; cdr3_aa: CASSIGSGAEAFF; cdr3_nt: TGTGCCAGTAGTATCGGTTCAGGTGCCGAAGCTTTCTTT
clone_size: .; j_call: TRBJ1-6; d_call: .; cdr3_length: 13; v_call: TRBV12-3/TRBV12-4; cdr3_aa: CASSYRVGSPLHF; cdr3_nt: TGTGCCAGCAGCTACAGGGTGGGTTCACCCCTCCACTTT
clone_size: .; j_call: TRBJ1-2; d_call: .; cdr3_length: 14; v_call: TRBV2; cdr3_aa: CASTGRGGNYGYTF; cdr3_nt: TGTGCCAGCACTGGACGGGGGGGAAACTATGGCTACACCTTC
clone_size: .; j_call: TRBJ2-2; d_call: .; cdr3_length: 15; v_call: TRBV25-1; cdr3_aa: CASSERGRNTGELFF; cdr3_nt: TGTGCCAGCAGTGAACGAGGGCGAAACACCGGGGAGCTGTTTTTT
clone_size: .; j_call: TRBJ1-1; d_call: TRBD1; cdr3_length: 15; v_call: TRBV4-3; cdr3_aa: CASSQDTGGNTEAFF; cdr3_nt: TGCGCCAGCAGCCAAGATACAGGGGGAAACACTGAAGCTTTCTTT
clone_size: .; j_call: TRBJ2-7; d_call: .; cdr3_length: 14; v_call: TRBV7-2; cdr3_aa: CASSLGDRRYEQYF; cdr3_nt: TGTGCCAGCAGCTTAGGAGACAGGAGGTACGAGCAGTACTTC
clone_size: .; j_call: TRBJ2-3; d_call: .; cdr3_length: 14; v_call: TRBV7-2; cdr3_aa: CASSLTSSTGTQYF; cdr3_nt: TGTGCCAGCAGCTTAACTAGCTCTACTGGAACGCAGTATTTT
clone_size: once; j_call: TRBJ2-7; d_call: TRBD1; cdr3_length: 14; v_call: TRBV19; cdr3_aa: CASSTRTGNYEQYF; cdr3_nt: TGTGCCAGTAGTACCCGGACAGGGAACTACGAGCAGTACTTC
clone_size: .; j_call: TRBJ2-1; d_call: TRBD2; cdr3_length: 15; v_call: TRBV7-2; cdr3_aa: CASVREGVSYNEQFF; cdr3_nt: TGTGCCAGCGTCCGGGAGGGGGTCTCCTACAATGAGCAGTTCTTC
clone_size: few; j_call: TRBJ1-2; d_call: .; cdr3_length: 15; v_call: TRBV5-6; cdr3_aa: CASSSTGQKRYGYTF; cdr3_nt: TGTGCCAGCAGCTCGACAGGCCAAAAGAGGTATGGCTACACCTTC
clone_size: many; j_call: TRBJ1-5; d_call: TRBD1; cdr3_length: 15; v_call: TRBV19; cdr3_aa: CASSAGRQGEQPQHF; cdr3_nt: TGTGCCAGTAGTGCCGGGCGACAGGGAGAACAGCCCCAGCATTTT
clone_size: .; j_call: TRBJ1-4; d_call: .; cdr3_length: 14; v_call: TRBV7-8; cdr3_aa: CASSLLITNEKLFF; cdr3_nt: TGTGCCAGCAGCCTTCTAATAACTAATGAAAAACTGTTTTTT
clone_size: .; j_call: TRBJ2-3; d_call: TRBD2; cdr3_length: 19; v_call: TRBV7-9; cdr3_aa: CASSLEGVTSGRSTDTQYF; cdr3_nt: TGTGCCAGCAGCTTAGAGGGAGTGACTAGCGGGAGAAGCACAGATACGCAGTATTTT
clone_size: few; j_call: TRBJ2-5; d_call: TRBD2; cdr3_length: 14; v_call: TRBV4-1; cdr3_aa: CASSPQAGLETQYF; cdr3_nt: TGCGCCAGCAGCCCGCAAGCGGGGCTTGAGACCCAGTACTTC
clone_size: few; j_call: TRBJ1-1; d_call: .; cdr3_length: 12; v_call: TRBV29-1; cdr3_aa: CSVVPVNTEAFF; cdr3_nt: TGCAGCGTTGTCCCGGTTAACACTGAAGCTTTCTTT
clone_size: .; j_call: TRBJ2-3; d_call: TRBD2; cdr3_length: 17; v_call: TRBV28; cdr3_aa: CASSISGLAGGTDTQYF; cdr3_nt: TGTGCCAGCAGCATCTCGGGACTAGCGGGAGGGACAGATACGCAGTATTTT
clone_size: .; j_call: TRBJ2-1; d_call: TRBD1; cdr3_length: 14; v_call: TRBV4-2; cdr3_aa: CASSPQGVGNEQFF; cdr3_nt: TGTGCCAGCAGCCCTCAGGGGGTGGGTAATGAGCAGTTCTTC
clone_size: .; j_call: TRBJ2-3; d_call: TRBD2; cdr3_length: 18; v_call: TRBV5-6; cdr3_aa: CASSLAGTSGRRPDTQYF; cdr3_nt: TGTGCCAGCAGCTTGGCCGGGACTAGCGGGAGGAGACCAGATACGCAGTATTTT
clone_size: once; j_call: TRBJ2-3; d_call: .; cdr3_length: 12; v_call: TRBV29-1; cdr3_aa: CSPAGPTDTQYF; cdr3_nt: TGCAGCCCCGCGGGACCCACAGATACGCAGTATTTT
clone_size: .; j_call: TRBJ2-7; d_call: .; cdr3_length: 13; v_call: TRBV18; cdr3_aa: CASSPFDRQEEYF; cdr3_nt: TGTGCCAGCTCCCCTTTTGATCGGCAAGAGGAGTACTTC
clone_size: .; j_call: TRBJ1-2; d_call: .; cdr3_length: 15; v_call: TRBV2; cdr3_aa: CASRAGPLIRAGYTF; cdr3_nt: TGTGCCAGCAGGGCAGGCCCTTTAATTAGAGCTGGCTACACCTTC
clone_size: .; j_call: TRBJ1-2; d_call: TRBD1; cdr3_length: 15; v_call: TRBV6-2/TRBV6-3; cdr3_aa: CASSQGAADKNGYTF; cdr3_nt: TGTGCCAGCAGCCAGGGGGCGGCCGACAAGAATGGCTACACCTTC
clone_size: .; j_call: TRBJ2-5; d_call: TRBD2; cdr3_length: 13; v_call: TRBV30; cdr3_aa: CAWSGGGQETQYF; cdr3_nt: TGTGCCTGGAGTGGGGGGGGGCAAGAGACCCAGTACTTC
clone_size: .; j_call: TRBJ1-5; d_call: .; cdr3_length: 13; v_call: TRBV19; cdr3_aa: CASSLQGRQPQHF; cdr3_nt: TGTGCCAGTAGCCTACAGGGCAGACAGCCCCAGCATTTT
clone_size: .; j_call: TRBJ1-1; d_call: .; cdr3_length: 15; v_call: TRBV19; cdr3_aa: CASSIEGGVDGEAFF; cdr3_nt: TGTGCCAGTAGTATAGAAGGAGGGGTCGATGGTGAAGCTTTCTTT
clone_size: .; j_call: TRBJ2-5; d_call: .; cdr3_length: 15; v_call: TRBV7-9; cdr3_aa: CASSLMEILRETQYF; cdr3_nt: TGTGCCAGCAGCTTAATGGAGATTTTAAGAGAGACCCAGTACTTC
clone_size: few; j_call: TRBJ2-3; d_call: .; cdr3_length: 14; v_call: TRBV7-8; cdr3_aa: CASSLDFSTDTQYF; cdr3_nt: TGTGCCAGCAGCTTGGACTTCAGCACAGATACGCAGTATTTT
clone_size: .; j_call: TRBJ1-1; d_call: TRBD1; cdr3_length: 15; v_call: TRBV7-9; cdr3_aa: CASSPPSRGLTEAFF; cdr3_nt: TGTGCCAGCAGTCCTCCATCTAGGGGGCTCACTGAAGCTTTCTTT
clone_size: .; j_call: TRBJ1-1; d_call: .; cdr3_length: 13; v_call: TRBV6-5; cdr3_aa: CASVDFRPYGAFF; cdr3_nt: TGTGCCAGCGTAGACTTCCGGCCCTATGGGGCTTTCTTT
clone_size: .; j_call: TRBJ2-1; d_call: .; cdr3_length: 14; v_call: TRBV6-2/TRBV6-3; cdr3_aa: CASSYAGTDFEQFF; cdr3_nt: TGTGCCAGCAGTTACGCGGGAACGGACTTTGAGCAGTTCTTC